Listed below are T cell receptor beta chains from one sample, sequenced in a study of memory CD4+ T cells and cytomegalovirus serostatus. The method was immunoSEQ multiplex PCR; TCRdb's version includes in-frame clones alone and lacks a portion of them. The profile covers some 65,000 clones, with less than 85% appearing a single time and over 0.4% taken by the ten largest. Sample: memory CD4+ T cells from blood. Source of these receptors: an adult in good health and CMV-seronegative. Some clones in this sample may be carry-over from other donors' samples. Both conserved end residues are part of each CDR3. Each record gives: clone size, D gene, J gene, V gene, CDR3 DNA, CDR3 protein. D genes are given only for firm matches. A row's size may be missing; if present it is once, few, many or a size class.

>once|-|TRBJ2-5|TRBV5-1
TGCGCCAGCAGCTTCGGACAGTTCCAAGAGACCCAGTACTTC
CASSFGQFQETQYF
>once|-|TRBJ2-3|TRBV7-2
TGTGCCAGCAGCTTCCTTGGCCCCACAGATACGCAGTATTTT
CASSFLGPTDTQYF
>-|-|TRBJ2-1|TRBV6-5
TGTGCCGCGTCCCAGGGCCGCGAGGCAAGGCAGTTCTTC
CAASQGREARQFF
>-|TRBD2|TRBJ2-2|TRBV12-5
TGTGCTAGTGCTTGGCGGGAGCTGGACGGGGAGCTGTTTTTT
CASAWRELDGELFF
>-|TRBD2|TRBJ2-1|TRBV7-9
TGTGCCAGCAGCCCGGGACTAGCGGGAGTTCCCCACTACAATGAGCAGTTCTTC
CASSPGLAGVPHYNEQFF
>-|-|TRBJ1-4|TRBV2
TGTGCCAGCAGCCCCGGCAGTACTAATGAAAAACTGTTTTTT
CASSPGSTNEKLFF
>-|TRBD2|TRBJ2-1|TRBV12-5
TGTGCTAGTGGTTTGCAACAGACTAGCGGGAGCTCCTACAATGAGCAGTTCTTC
CASGLQQTSGSSYNEQFF
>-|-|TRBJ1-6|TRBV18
TGTGCCAGCTCACTCGGGACTCTCGACAATTCACCCCTCCACTTT
CASSLGTLDNSPLHF
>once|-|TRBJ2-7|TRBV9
TGTGCCAGCAGCGTAGGCCCCGTCGTAGACGAGCAGTACTTC
CASSVGPVVDEQYF
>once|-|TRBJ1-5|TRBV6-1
TGTGCCAGCAGTGAAGATCTGGCAGCTAATCAGCCCCAGCATTTT
CASSEDLAANQPQHF